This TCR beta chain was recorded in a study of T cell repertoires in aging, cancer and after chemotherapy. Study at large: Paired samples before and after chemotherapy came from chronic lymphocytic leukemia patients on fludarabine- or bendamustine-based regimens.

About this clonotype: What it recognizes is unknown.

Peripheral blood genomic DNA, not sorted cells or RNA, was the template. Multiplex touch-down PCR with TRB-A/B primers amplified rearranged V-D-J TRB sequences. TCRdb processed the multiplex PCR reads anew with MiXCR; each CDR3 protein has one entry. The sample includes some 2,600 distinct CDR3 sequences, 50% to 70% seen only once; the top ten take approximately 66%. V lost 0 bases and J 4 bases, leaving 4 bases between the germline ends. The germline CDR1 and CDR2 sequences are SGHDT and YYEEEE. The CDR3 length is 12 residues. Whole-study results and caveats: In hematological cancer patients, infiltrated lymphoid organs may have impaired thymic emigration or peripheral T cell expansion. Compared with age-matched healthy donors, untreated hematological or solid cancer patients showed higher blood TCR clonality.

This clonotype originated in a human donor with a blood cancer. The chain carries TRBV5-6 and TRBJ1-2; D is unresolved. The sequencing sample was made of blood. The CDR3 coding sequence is TGTGCCAGCAGCTTGGAGACCTATGGCTACACCTTC. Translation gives CASSLETYGYTF.